This T cell receptor beta chain comes out of a study of OX40 agonist ivuxolimab in advanced cancers. The protocol was immunoSEQ multiplex PCR, while the TCRdb copy is restricted to in-frame clones and leaves out a portion. This repertoire shows about 94,000 clones, more than 75% found once; its top ten account for about 0.3%. Trimming removed 5 bases at V and 4 bases at J, with 16 bases between. The length of the CDR3 is 15 residues. Germline lookup yields CDR1 SEHNR and CDR2 FQNEAQ (reference sequence). Of note for this clone: Its matching antigen is unknown.

Systemic immunosuppression or autoimmune disease history was grounds to exclude patients. General study points: CD4+ and CD8+ T cells in blood underwent clonal expansion by week 6 at 0.1 to 3.0 mg/kg. Partial responders dosed at 0.1-3.0 mg/kg displayed clonal expansion ranking among the lowest. Expanded clones were, on average, more numerous in CD8+ T cells than in CD4+.

This TCR came from an adult with an advanced solid tumor such as melanoma, head and neck, liver or kidney cancer. V is TRBV7-9 and J is TRBJ2-3; possible D gene TRBD2, 6 bases. Sequenced material: CD4+ or CD8+ T cells sorted from blood, taken in a trial of the OX40 agonist ivuxolimab. CDR3 protein: CASSQGLLGADTQYF. CDR3 DNA sequence: TGTGCCAGCAGCCAGGGACTCTTAGGGGCAGATACGCAGTATTTT.